The clone carrying this TCR beta chain was observed a few times. Its antigen is as yet unknown. The record originates from a study of T-cell memory formation after mild COVID-19. Overall study: Largely, TCR clusters stayed within a single donor.

General study results and limits: Pre-infection memory contained some responding clones, which suggested that cross-reactive memory had joined. Clones that got smaller from day 15 to 85 had even CD4/CD8, while clones growing later tipped toward CD4+.

Constant-segment-primed 5'RACE gave TCR alpha and TCR beta cDNA libraries with sample barcodes and UMIs. TCRdb analysed the 5' RACE reads with MiXCR anew, one entry per CDR3 protein. There are some 260,000 distinct CDR3 sequences in the sample; around 15% occur only once, and approximately 3.4% lies in the top ten. Germline CDR1 ENHRY, CDR2 SYGVKD. V gave up 6 bases and J gave up 9 bases; unmatched junction bases: 11. The CDR3 is made up of 14 amino acids. V and J are TRBV10-3 and TRBJ2-1; TRBD2 matches 7 bases. What was sequenced was PBMCs or a T cell subset sorted from them (not recorded which). This receptor was identified in a man younger than 30 who had mild COVID-19 (a few samples of this study predate the infection). Cell type and time point are not known. This CDR3 reads CAIRTRTGEGEQFF. CDR3 nucleotides: TGTGCCATCAGGACAAGAACGGGGGAGGGTGAGCAGTTCTTC.